This paragraph covers one T cell receptor (beta chain) sequence. What it recognizes is unknown. Being one base from a much bigger clone, this may be a read error. These data are taken from a study of blood T cells in healthy people across ages. Germline V gene data show CDR1 as SGDLS and CDR2 as YYNGEE. This CDR3 has 13 residues. Sample-barcoded 5' priming and a J-beta primer mix drove a second PCR of about 7 to 12 cycles. Via MiXCR, TCRdb re-called the 5' RACE reads, giving one row per CDR3 protein. The data show about 900,000 distinct CDR3 sequences, with around 62% seen just once and approximately 30% held by the top ten. General study findings and limits: As naive T cell percentage varied, TCR beta diversity correlated strongly with it.

Sample: blood. The chain employs TRBV9 and TRBJ2-4; D is possibly TRBD2 (6 bases). The end of the DNA aligns better with TRBJ2-7, so the J call may be wrong. The receptor comes from a man aged 30-40 years in good health. The CDR3 protein is CASSPQGLYEQYF. Written as DNA, the CDR3 is TGTGCCAGCAGCCCCCAGGGACTCTACGAGCAGTACTTC.